This TCR beta chain was sequenced during a study of blood T cell repertoires in COVID-19. The repertoire was sequenced with immunoSEQ multiplex PCR; TCRdb's copy has only in-frame clones and lacks some. The table has under 80,000 clones, roughly 80% seen once; the top ten hold more than 12%. The V gene's germline CDR1 is DFQATT and CDR2 SNEGSKA (reference sequence). The CDR3 contains 14 residues. Trimming removed 3 bases from V and 4 bases from J; junction bases left unmatched: 3. This rearrangement joins TRBV20-1 to TRBJ2-5; 12 bases are shared with TRBD2. This sequence originates from a man aged 55 to 70 with COVID-19, enrolled during active disease. Material: peripheral blood. CDR3 sequence reads: CSASQLAGGETQYF. The CDR3 DNA is TGCAGTGCTAGTCAACTAGCGGGGGGAGAGACCCAGTACTTC.